This passage covers 25 T cell receptor beta chains from one sample sequenced in a study of cytomegalovirus exposure and HLA in healthy donors. PCR primers comprised 60 Vbeta and 13 Jbeta primers. TCRdb's copy holds only in-frame clones and misses some; the assay was immunoSEQ multiplex PCR. The sample carries 150,000 to 200,000 clones, 86% recorded once. What was sequenced was PBMCs. The receptors were sampled from a woman under 30 in good health and CMV-seronegative.

This clone was recorded once. The chain couples TRBV27 to TRBJ2-7, with 11 positions matching TRBD2. Unmatched junction bases numbered 5, after V lost 5 bases and J lost 5 bases. Germline CDR1 is MNHEY and CDR2 is SMNVEV (reference sequence). The CDR3 length is 14 residues. CDR3 in DNA: TGTGCCAGCAGTAGTACTAGCGGGAGAGACGAGCAGTACTTC. The encoded protein is CASSSTSGRDEQYF.

The rearrangement joins TRBV5-6 to TRBJ1-2; 7 bases are shared with TRBD1. This CDR3 has 15 amino acids. V lost 4 bases, J lost 4 bases, and 10 bases stayed unmatched. The germline V gene has CDR1 SGHDT and CDR2 YYEEEE. The CDR3 sequence: CASSPAGGRIYGYTF. CDR3 DNA: TGTGCCAGCAGCCCCGCAGGGGGAAGAATCTATGGCTACACCTTC.

The gene calls are TRBV27 and TRBJ2-7; D is possibly TRBD1 (6 bases). The V gene's germline CDR1 is MNHEY and CDR2 SMNVEV (reference sequence). With 0 bases removed from V and 2 bases from J, the gap between germline ends came to 11 bases. The CDR3 loop spans 15 amino acids. For the CDR3, the DNA is TGTGCCAGCAGTTTATCGAACAGGGCCCCCTACGAGCAGTACTTC. Amino acids: CASSLSNRAPYEQYF.

The chain has TRBV6-5 and TRBJ2-3; 7 bases fit TRBD2. Germline trimming cut 6 bases from V and 0 bases from J; bases unmatched to any gene: 3. The CDR3 spans 14 residues. Germline values: CDR1 MNHEY, CDR2 SVGAGI. CDR3: CASSSGVSTDTQYF. The CDR3 bases are TGTGCCAGCAGCAGCGGGGTAAGCACAGATACGCAGTATTTT.

This chain joins TRBV19 and TRBJ2-3; D not resolved. The CDR3 consists of 13 residues. The V gene's germline CDR1 is LNHDA and CDR2 SQIVND (reference sequence). V lost 7 bases, J lost 0 bases, and 8 bases lay in between. In DNA form, the CDR3 reads TGTGCCAGTACGAGACAAAGCACAGATACGCAGTATTTT. It translates to CASTRQSTDTQYF.

The table lists this clone with a count of one. The chain recombines TRBV27 with TRBJ2-3, with TRBD2 matching over 15 bases. The CDR3 has 18 amino acids. The V and J ends lost 0 bases and 8 bases, in that order; junction bases with no gene match: 9. Germline CDR1 reads MNHEY; CDR2 reads SMNVEV (reference sequence). The CDR3 spells CASSLSWTSGGALGTQYF. DNA for the CDR3: TGTGCCAGCAGTTTATCTTGGACTAGCGGGGGGGCCTTGGGTACGCAGTATTTT.

This rearrangement joins TRBV5-3 to TRBJ2-2; 7 nucleotides align to TRBD1. TRBV5-3 is identified as an open reading frame with a role that is uncertain. V dropped 5 bases and J dropped 2; count of bases not matched to a gene: 12. The CDR3 contains 17 residues. In DNA form, the CDR3 reads TGTGCCAGAAGAGGTCCATACGGACAGGCCAACACCGGGGAGCTGTTTTTT. Translated, it gives CARRGPYGQANTGELFF.

The chain recombines TRBV6-5 with TRBJ2-5; D might be TRBD2 (5 bases). Germline V gives CDR1 MNHEY, CDR2 SVGAGI. V dropped 0 bases and J dropped 7 bases, with 6 bases sitting between them. The CDR3 runs to 12 residues. CDR3 DNA sequence: TGTGCCAGCAGTTACTCGAGCGGGACCCAGTACTTC. Translated, it gives CASSYSSGTQYF.

This clone was observed once. The CDR3 sequence: CASSRIGRETGELFF. In DNA form, the CDR3 reads TGCGCCAGCAGTCGGATCGGGAGGGAAACCGGGGAGCTGTTTTTT. The chain couples TRBV10-2 to TRBJ2-2; 8 bases are shared with TRBD2. The CDR3 length is 15 residues. Germline values: CDR1 WSHSY, CDR2 SAAADI. J was trimmed by 5 bases and V by 5 bases; bases with no gene match: 7.

The chain uses TRBV7-3 and TRBJ2-1, with 11 bases identical to TRBD2. The germline V gene has CDR1 SGHTA and CDR2 FQGTGA. The junction had 9 bases not matched to a gene; V was cut back by 4 bases and J by 4 bases. This CDR3 contains 17 residues. CDR3 region: CASSSPGTSGSYNEQFF. Here the CDR3 DNA reads TGTGCCAGCAGCTCACCTGGGACTAGCGGAAGTTACAATGAGCAGTTCTTC.

V and J are TRBV7-2 and TRBJ2-7, with TRBD2 matching over 7 bases. Germline CDR1 SGHTA, CDR2 FQGNSA. J lost 1 base, V lost 5 bases, and 5 bases had no gene match. The CDR3 spans 14 residues. The CDR3 sequence: CASSPTSLSYEQYF. The CDR3 nucleotides read TGTGCCAGCAGCCCGACTAGCTTGTCCTACGAGCAGTACTTC.

This chain uses TRBV28 with TRBJ2-1; 8 bases are a match to TRBD2. CDR1 and CDR2 from the germline V gene are MDHEN and SYDVKM. J was trimmed by 4 bases and V by 6 bases; bases with no gene match: 11. This CDR3 is 16 amino acids long. CDR3 DNA sequence: TGTGCCAGCAGCCCGAGAGCGGGAGTCCTTTACAATGAGCAGTTCTTC. Its translation is CASSPRAGVLYNEQFF.

The V call is TRBV2, the J call TRBJ2-7, with TRBD2 identical over 9 bases. The trim removed 7 bases at V and 1 base at J, leaving 5 bases unmatched. Germline assignment: CDR1 SNHLY and CDR2 FYNNEI. This CDR3 has 14 residues. In nucleotides, the CDR3 is TGTGCCAGCACCGCGGGAGGGAGGTCCTACGAGCAGTACTTC. Encoded protein: CASTAGGRSYEQYF.

The genes are TRBV4-1 and TRBJ2-1; 10 bases match TRBD2. The CDR3 contains 17 residues. The junction had 9 bases not matched to a gene; V was cut back by 2 bases and J by 5 bases. CDR1 is MGHRA and CDR2 is YSYEKL in the germline V gene. Written as DNA, the CDR3 is TGCGCCAGCAGCCAACCAATAGCGGGGGGCCCCAACAATGAGCAGTTCTTC. This translates into CASSQPIAGGPNNEQFF.

The chain has TRBV5-4 and TRBJ2-3; 14 nucleotides agree with TRBD2. Germline loops: CDR1 SGHNT, CDR2 YYREEE (reference sequence). The ends lost 4 bases at V and 9 bases at J; junction bases unmatched: 13. CDR3 length equals 17 residues. Written as DNA, the CDR3 is TGTGCCAGCAGCCAGGACCCAGGACTAGCGGGGGGAGGGACGCAGTATTTT. Translated, it gives CASSQDPGLAGGGTQYF.

The V gene is TRBV4-1, the J gene TRBJ2-7, with a tentative D call TRBD2 (8 bases). Trimming left V 4 bases short and J 3 bases short, with 16 bases between. Per germline, CDR1 MGHRA and CDR2 YSYEKL. The CDR3 has 15 residues. CDR3 loop: CASSLLRGTSYEQYF. The CDR3 bases are TGCGCCAGCAGCCTTCTCAGGGGGACTAGCTACGAGCAGTACTTC.

The J gene is TRBJ2-5, the V gene TRBV5-1; TRBD2 is a possible D gene (5 bases). Trimming left V 2 bases short and J 5 bases short, with 22 bases between. This CDR3 is built from 17 residues. Germline values: CDR1 SGHRS, CDR2 YFSETQ. CDR3 region: CASSFLTTRGQGETQYF. The CDR3 nucleotides are TGCGCCAGCAGCTTCCTTACAACCCGGGGTCAAGGGGAGACCCAGTACTTC. Full variable domain (rest looked up from reference TRBV5-1 and TRBJ2-5): KAGVTQTPRYLIKTRGQQVTLSCSPISGHRSVSWYQQTPGQGLQFLFEYFSETQRNKGNFPGRFSGRQFSNSRSEMNVSTLELGDSALYLCASSFLTTRGQGETQYFGPGTRLLVL.

The V call is TRBV6-1, the J call TRBJ1-3, with TRBD1 matching 11 bases. J gave up 1 base and V 4 bases, and 3 bases lay outside the gene matches. Per germline, CDR1 MNHNS and CDR2 SASEGT. The CDR3 covers 16 residues. CDR3 loop: CASSGWDRGSGNTIYF. As DNA, the CDR3 is TGTGCCAGCAGTGGATGGGACAGGGGGTCTGGAAACACCATATATTTT.

The gene calls are TRBV7-2 and TRBJ2-5; D is unresolved. CDR3 length equals 13 residues. CDR1 is SGHTA, CDR2 FQGNSA, per germline. Trimming removed 3 bases at V and 5 bases at J, with 10 bases between. CDR3 sequence reads: CASSLMSRETQYF. In DNA form, the CDR3 reads TGTGCCAGCAGCTTGATGTCACGGGAGACCCAGTACTTC. The whole variable domain, filled in from reference TRBV7-2 and TRBJ2-5, reads GAGVSQSPSNKVTEKGKDVELRCDPISGHTALYWYRQSLGQGLEFLIYFQGNSAPDKSGLPSDRFSAERTGGSVSTLTIQRTQQEDSAVYLCASSLMSRETQYFGPGTRLLVL.

The chain joins TRBV18 to TRBJ1-1, with D possibly TRBD1 on 6 matching bases. The CDR3 covers 14 residues. The ends were cut back, 5 bases at V and 1 base at J, with 11 bases in the middle. Germline loops: CDR1 KGHSH, CDR2 LQKENI. The CDR3 bases are TGTGCCAGCTCAGCGGAGACAGGGAACACTGAAGCTTTCTTT. Translated, it gives CASSAETGNTEAFF. The variable domain in full, with the rest retrieved from reference TRBV18 and TRBJ1-1, is NAGVMQNPRHLVRRRGQEARLRCSPMKGHSHVYWYRQLPEEGLKFMVYLQKENIIDESGMPKERFSAEFPKEGPSILRIQQVVRGDSAAYFCASSAETGNTEAFFGQGTRLTVV.

The chain has TRBV6-1 and TRBJ1-1; TRBD1 agrees at 8 bases. The trim removed 6 bases at V and 3 bases at J, leaving 3 bases unmatched. Germline V gene data show CDR1 as MNHNS and CDR2 as SASEGT. This CDR3 spans 13 amino acids. Written as DNA, the CDR3 is TGTGCCAGCAGGCTACAGGGGGACACTGAAGCTTTCTTT. Protein product: CASRLQGDTEAFF.

The chain is built from TRBV27 and TRBJ1-3; the match to TRBD1 covers 7 bases. Trimming took 5 bases from V and 4 from J; bases not matched to a gene: 5. CDR1 is MNHEY, CDR2 SMNVEV, per germline (reference sequence). CDR3 length equals 14 residues. CDR3 sequence reads: CASSPTGEGNTIYF. CDR3 DNA: TGTGCCAGCAGTCCCACAGGGGAGGGAAACACCATATATTTT.

This chain links TRBV18 with TRBJ2-3; D is unclear. V dropped 0 bases and J dropped 2 bases, with 9 bases sitting between them. CDR3 length: 15 amino acids. CDR1 KGHSH and CDR2 LQKENI come from the germline V gene. CDR3 loop: CASSPPNSPTDTQYF. The CDR3 DNA is TGTGCCAGCTCACCACCGAACAGTCCCACAGATACGCAGTATTTT. Combining the CDR3 with reference TRBV18 and TRBJ2-3 gives the whole variable domain NAGVMQNPRHLVRRRGQEARLRCSPMKGHSHVYWYRQLPEEGLKFMVYLQKENIIDESGMPKERFSAEFPKEGPSILRIQQVVRGDSAAYFCASSPPNSPTDTQYFGPGTRLTVL.

V is TRBV5-6 and J is TRBJ2-1, with D possibly matching TRBD1 (5 bases). There are 14 residues in the CDR3. CDR1 and CDR2 (germline): SGHDT, YYEEEE. The ends were cut back, 1 base at V and 9 bases at J, with 14 bases in the middle. CDR3 bases: TGTGCCAGCAGCTTGATCCAGGGCAGAGGTGAGCAGTTCTTC. This encodes CASSLIQGRGEQFF.

The chain carries TRBV28 and TRBJ1-2; D unresolved. In germline, CDR1 is MDHEN, CDR2 SYDVKM. The CDR3 is 12 amino acids. V lost 2 bases, J lost 4 bases, and 5 bases lay in between. This chain's CDR3 is CASSLIGYGYTF. DNA for the CDR3: TGTGCCAGCAGTTTAATCGGCTATGGCTACACCTTC.